These 31 T cell receptor beta chains came from one sample sequenced in a study of shared clonotypes between healthy human individuals. The assay was immunoSEQ multiplex PCR, and TCRdb's table has in-frame clones only and misses some. This table has approximately 1.5 million clones, just under 99% appearing once. Sequencing was performed on naive CD4+ T cells sorted from blood. Subset given: CD45RA+ positively selected. Receptors were obtained from a man aged 25-45 years in good health.

V is TRBV21-1 and J is TRBJ2-1. TRBV21-1 is marked as a pseudogene. The CDR3 length is 10 residues. The CDR3 sequence: CASSKPWQFF. In DNA, the CDR3 is TGTGCCAGCAGCAAGCCATGGCAGTTCTTC.

As for this clone: The sample holds other DNA sequences that translate to the same CDR3. This chain uses TRBV5-1 with TRBJ2-1; maybe TRBD2 (5 bases). Germline V gene lookup returns CDR1 SGHRS and CDR2 YFSETQ. The V end lost 0 bases, the J end lost 0 bases, and 7 bases lay between the germline ends. CDR3 length equals 15 residues. The DNA for the CDR3 is TGCGCCAGCAGCTTGGACACTAGCTCCTACAATGAGCAGTTCTTC. Translation: CASSLDTSSYNEQFF.

A remark on this clone: Different DNA sequences within this sample yield the same CDR3. CDR3 bases: TGTGCCAGCAGCCCAGGGACAGGCTATGGCTACACCTTC. As protein: CASSPGTGYGYTF. The chain joins TRBV7-2 to TRBJ1-2, with TRBD1 matching over 8 bases. Unmatched junction bases numbered 3, after V lost 5 bases and J lost 4 bases. The V gene's germline CDR1 is SGHTA and CDR2 FQGNSA. CDR3 length: 13 residues.

Concerning this clone: Additional DNA sequences in this sample encode the identical CDR3. The chain is built from TRBV9 and TRBJ2-3, with 7 bases identical to TRBD1. CDR3 length: 15 residues. Germline CDR1 is SGDLS and CDR2 is YYNGEE. V lost 3 bases and J lost 0; bases outside the gene matches: 4. CDR3 sequence (DNA): TGTGCCAGCAGCGCAAGGACAGGAAGCACAGATACGCAGTATTTT. It specifies CASSARTGSTDTQYF.

The J gene is TRBJ2-1, the V gene TRBV29-1; TRBD2 agrees at 15 bases. Germline V gene lookup returns CDR1 SQVTM and CDR2 ANQGSEA. J lost 9 bases, V lost 6 bases, and 3 bases had no gene match. There are 13 residues in the CDR3. CDR3 in amino acids: CSVGTSGRTEQFF. DNA for the CDR3: TGCAGCGTAGGGACTAGCGGGAGGACTGAGCAGTTCTTC.

The V call is TRBV5-1, the J call TRBJ2-5; the match to TRBD2 covers 8 bases. The V segment lost 1 base and the J segment 2 bases; nucleotides outside the gene matches: 7. CDR1 is SGHRS and CDR2 is YFSETQ in the germline V gene. The CDR3 totals 16 residues. The CDR3 protein is CASSLRLAGIQETQYF. The CDR3 coding sequence is TGCGCCAGCAGCTTGAGGCTAGCGGGTATACAAGAGACCCAGTACTTC.

About this clone: This sample includes further DNA sequences coding for the same CDR3. The chain joins TRBV28 to TRBJ2-1, with 9 bases that match TRBD2. CDR1 MDHEN and CDR2 SYDVKM come from the germline V gene. V was clipped by 3 bases and J by 9 bases; unmatched bases: 6. The CDR3 spans 14 residues. The CDR3 loop is CASSLAGGPGEQFF. For the CDR3, the DNA is TGTGCCAGCAGTTTGGCGGGAGGGCCTGGTGAGCAGTTCTTC.

V and J are TRBV6-1 and TRBJ1-5, with a possible D match to TRBD1 (6 bases). Germline CDR1 reads MNHNS; CDR2 reads SASEGT. V shed 5 bases and J shed 4 bases, with 9 bases lying between them. This CDR3 spans 13 amino acids. The CDR3 DNA reads TGTGCCAGCAGTTTCCAGGGGAATCAGCCCCAGCATTTT. Protein product: CASSFQGNQPQHF.

The J gene is TRBJ2-7, the V gene TRBV6-6, with D possibly being TRBD1 or TRBD2 (5 bases each). Germline V lookup: CDR1 MNHNY, CDR2 SVGAGI (reference sequence). Trimming pared 7 bases from V and 4 bases from J, leaving 20 bases between. There are 15 residues in the CDR3. This chain's CDR3 is CASNIGEWGYYEQYF. The CDR3, as DNA: TGTGCCAGCAATATCGGGGAGTGGGGGTATTACGAGCAGTACTTC.

Concerning this clone: Compared with germline, one end of the junction differs, possibly owing to a read error. The chain has TRBV10-3 and TRBJ1-4; D is undetermined. Germline-derived CDR1 and CDR2 are ENHRY and SYGVKD. CDR3 size: 13 residues. The CDR3 reads CAICDRVGEKLFF. The DNA of the CDR3 is TGTGCCATCTGTGATAGGGTTGGTGAAAAACTGTTTTTT.

CDR3 amino acids: CASSLGEAAYEQYF. CDR3 coding DNA: TGTGCCAGCAGCTTAGGCGAGGCAGCCTACGAGCAGTACTTC. The chain employs TRBV7-2 and TRBJ2-7; no clear D gene. Trimming stripped 1 base from V and 2 bases from J, with 9 bases between. The CDR3 sequence is 14 residues long. Germline V gives CDR1 SGHTA, CDR2 FQGNSA.

This rearrangement joins TRBV5-1 to TRBJ2-1; weak D call: TRBD2 (6 bases). This CDR3 region has 15 residues. Trimming removed 0 bases from V and 5 bases from J, with 12 bases in between. Germline-derived CDR1 and CDR2 are SGHRS and YFSETQ. The CDR3 region is CASSLGGLLNNEQFF. The DNA of the CDR3 is TGCGCCAGCAGCTTGGGGGGACTTTTGAACAATGAGCAGTTCTTC.

To note about this clone: At the DNA level, this CDR3 is encoded by other sequences in the same sample as well. The chain uses TRBV5-1 and TRBJ1-1, with D possibly TRBD1 on 5 matching bases. V was pared by 0 bases and J by 1 base, with 10 bases between. This CDR3 comprises 15 residues. Germline V lookup: CDR1 SGHRS, CDR2 YFSETQ. CDR3 region: CASSLAGTGNTEAFF. The CDR3 bases are TGCGCCAGCAGCTTGGCAGGGACGGGGAACACTGAAGCTTTCTTT.

The gene calls are TRBV25-1 and TRBJ2-5; D is undetermined. The CDR3 runs 13 residues. The germline V and J ends were trimmed by 3 bases and 4 bases, with 9 bases remaining between them. The germline V gene has CDR1 MGHDK and CDR2 SYGVNS. The DNA for the CDR3 is TGTGCCAGCAGTGAGGTGGTGGGAGAGACCCAGTACTTC. This gives the protein CASSEVVGETQYF. The whole variable domain, filled in from reference TRBV25-1 and TRBJ2-5, reads EADIYQTPRYLVIGTGKKITLECSQTMGHDKMYWYQQDPGMELHLIHYSYGVNSTEKGDLSSESTVSRIRTEHFPLTLESARPSHTSQYLCASSEVVGETQYFGPGTRLLVL.

The chain recombines TRBV6-5 with TRBJ1-5; TRBD1 aligns across 10 bases. Germline V CDR1 and CDR2: MNHEY, SVGAGI. This CDR3 comprises 15 residues. The J segment lost 6 bases and the V segment lost 6 bases, leaving 8 bases of the junction unmatched. The CDR3 sequence: CASSPGQGEVQPQHF. For the CDR3, the DNA is TGTGCCAGCAGCCCCGGACAGGGGGAAGTTCAGCCCCAGCATTTT.

The sample holds one count of this clone. CDR3 loop: CASSFSGTQIYNEQFF. The CDR3 DNA follows: TGTGCCAGCAGCTTTTCTGGGACTCAAATCTACAATGAGCAGTTCTTC. This sequence joins TRBV5-6 and TRBJ2-1; TRBD2 is a possible D gene (6 bases). The CDR3 is 16 amino acids. Germline lookup yields CDR1 SGHDT and CDR2 YYEEEE. V was pared by 2 bases and J by 3 bases, with 15 bases between.

The chain has TRBV6-1 and TRBJ2-7; D assignment may be TRBD1 or TRBD2 (6 bases each). CDR3 length equals 14 residues. Between the trimmed V and J ends, which lost 4 bases and 3 bases, there was a span of 13 bases. Germline assignment: CDR1 MNHNS and CDR2 SASEGT. The CDR3 sequence: CASSGRGGSYEQYF. In nucleotides, the CDR3 is TGTGCCAGCAGTGGTCGAGGGGGGAGCTACGAGCAGTACTTC.

V gene TRBV5-1 combines with J gene TRBJ1-3; TRBD1 matches 8 bases. This CDR3 is 15 amino acids long. After removal of 3 bases from V and 3 bases from J, the junction contained 5 bases not matched to a gene. The V gene's germline CDR1 is SGHRS and CDR2 YFSETQ. The CDR3 DNA reads as TGCGCCAGCAGCTGGGCAGGGGGCGATGGAAACACCATATATTTT. It translates to CASSWAGGDGNTIYF.

This sequence joins TRBV28 and TRBJ1-1; D unresolved. The CDR3 consists of 15 residues. Germline loops: CDR1 MDHEN, CDR2 SYDVKM. V lost 4 bases, J lost 3 bases, and 15 bases lay in between. The CDR3 nucleotides are TGTGCCAGCAGTTCTTGGAGCATAAGGGACACTGAAGCTTTCTTT. It encodes CASSSWSIRDTEAFF.

The sample holds one count of this clone. The chain is built from TRBV5-4 and TRBJ2-7; 9 positions agree with TRBD1. V dropped 5 bases and J dropped 0; count of bases not matched to a gene: 3. Germline CDR1 and CDR2: SGHNT and YYREEE (reference sequence). The CDR3 runs 14 residues. CDR3 protein: CASRSTGGSYEQYF. The DNA for the CDR3 is TGTGCCAGCAGATCGACAGGGGGCTCCTACGAGCAGTACTTC. The whole variable domain, remainder taken from reference TRBV5-4 and TRBJ2-7, is ETGVTQSPTHLIKTRGQQVTLRCSSQSGHNTVSWYQQALGQGPQFIFQYYREEENGRGNFPPRFSGLQFPNYSSELNVNALELDDSALYLCASRSTGGSYEQYFGPGTRLTVT.

The chain joins TRBV5-5 to TRBJ2-3, with a possible D match to TRBD2 (5 bases). V lost 6 bases, J lost 4 bases, and 12 bases lay in between. The germline CDR1 and CDR2 sequences are SGHKS and YYEKEE (reference sequence). The CDR3 is 13 residues long. The CDR3 nucleotides are TGTGCCAGCAACCGGGGAGAAGCAGATACGCAGTATTTT. Its translation is CASNRGEADTQYF.

This clone appeared a single time. The chain combines TRBV7-3 with TRBJ1-5, with a possible D match to TRBD1 (5 bases). The germline CDR1 and CDR2 sequences are SGHTA and FQGTGA. Trimming cost V 9 bases and J 5 bases, with 20 bases left between them. The CDR3 spans 15 residues. DNA for the CDR3: TGTGCCAGGCGAACGTCGGGGCCGATTTATCAGCCCCAGCATTTT. Translated: CARRTSGPIYQPQHF.

The gene calls are TRBV6-1 and TRBJ1-5; D might be TRBD1 (5 bases). Germline V gives CDR1 MNHNS, CDR2 SASEGT. The CDR3 runs 14 residues. V lost 10 bases, J lost 7 bases, and 20 bases lay in between. The CDR3 loop reads CATSGQGSYQPQHF. CDR3 DNA sequence: TGTGCCACCTCGGGCCAGGGAAGTTACCAGCCCCAGCATTTT.

The chain couples TRBV5-1 to TRBJ2-7, with unresolved D. The CDR3 has 14 residues. Germline CDR1 reads SGHRS; CDR2 reads YFSETQ. V shed 7 bases and J shed 0 bases, with 14 bases lying between them. The CDR3 reads CASLPSPHSYEQYF. CDR3 coding DNA: TGCGCCAGCCTTCCGAGCCCGCACTCCTACGAGCAGTACTTC.

This chain links TRBV28 with TRBJ1-2, with 12 positions matching TRBD1. Germline CDR1 and CDR2: MDHEN and SYDVKM. J lost 4 bases, V lost 3 bases, and 9 bases had no gene match. CDR3 length: 17 residues. CDR3 coding DNA: TGTGCCAGCAGTTTGGGGGGACAGGGGGCCCTTACCTATGGCTACACCTTC. Its translation is CASSLGGQGALTYGYTF.

The J gene is TRBJ2-5, the V gene TRBV5-1; D tentatively fits TRBD1 or TRBD2 (5 bases each). V gave up 5 bases and J gave up 1 base, with 18 bases separating them. The CDR3 totals 16 residues. Per germline, CDR1 SGHRS and CDR2 YFSETQ. CDR3 residues: CASRHNGGSSQETQYF. In DNA form, the CDR3 reads TGCGCCAGCAGACACAATGGGGGATCGTCCCAAGAGACCCAGTACTTC.

The CDR3 spells CASSRGQSDTQYF. In DNA, the CDR3 is TGCGCCAGCAGCCGAGGACAGTCAGATACGCAGTATTTT. J is TRBJ2-3 and V is TRBV5-1; tentative D call: TRBD1 (6 bases). V gave up 4 bases and J gave up 4 bases, with 10 bases separating them. The germline gives CDR1 SGHRS, CDR2 YFSETQ. The CDR3 extends over 13 amino acids.

The chain is built from TRBV15 and TRBJ1-5; TRBD1 matches at 8 bases. The V gene end was trimmed by 5 bases and the J gene end by 5 bases; junction bases not matched to a gene: 8. CDR3 length: 15 residues. Per germline, CDR1 LNHNV and CDR2 YYDKDF (reference sequence). The CDR3 coding sequence is TGTGCCACCAGCTGGTCGGACAGGGCTTATCAGCCCCAGCATTTT. Its translation: CATSWSDRAYQPQHF.

The CDR3 DNA reads as TGTGCCAGTTTGGACAGGGGGCGGGGAGAGACCCAGTACTTC. Its protein is CASLDRGRGETQYF. V and J are TRBV19 and TRBJ2-5; 11 nucleotides match TRBD1. J gave up 4 bases and V 8 bases, and 6 bases lay outside the gene matches. Germline V CDR1 and CDR2: LNHDA, SQIVND (reference sequence). CDR3 size: 14 residues.

This clone has a single count. V gene TRBV7-9 combines with J gene TRBJ1-2, with a possible D match to TRBD1 (6 bases). The V end was cut by 7 bases, the J end by 3 bases, with 12 bases between. Germline V lookup: CDR1 SEHNR, CDR2 FQNEAQ (reference sequence). The CDR3 spans 13 residues. The CDR3 sequence: CASTKTGDYGYTF. In nucleotides, the CDR3 is TGTGCCAGCACCAAGACAGGCGACTATGGCTACACCTTC.

To note about this clone: Other DNA sequences from this sample encode an identical CDR3 as well. This chain links TRBV5-1 with TRBJ2-5, with TRBD1 matching over 8 bases. Trimming removed 4 bases from V and 1 base from J; junction bases left unmatched: 3. CDR3 length: 14 residues. Germline V CDR1 and CDR2: SGHRS, YFSETQ. The DNA for the CDR3 is TGCGCCAGCAGCCCCGACAGGGGCCAAGAGACCCAGTACTTC. Residues: CASSPDRGQETQYF.